This TCR beta chain was recovered during a study of blood T cell repertoires in COVID-19. Study background: The origin of the acute and convalescent COVID-19 samples was the United States, Italy and Spain. In each case, the material was cDNA or gDNA derived from T cells, B-cell-depleted T cells, or PBMCs.

Original data processing: Reference gene primers were amplified, and this amplification served to estimate nucleated cell counts. Profiled with immunoSEQ multiplex PCR; TCRdb holds only in-frame clones, not every one. V and J calls and clone size are given by that table; D and trimming were obtained from the DNA. The sample yields around 310,000 clones, around 90% seen once. V lost 2 bases, J lost 0 bases, and 12 bases lay in between. This CDR3 has 16 residues. CDR1 and CDR2 from the germline V gene are SNHLY and FYNNEI. Seattle-derived patients entered the study during active infection and were followed longitudinally.

This sequence was found in a woman in her thirties or forties with COVID-19, enrolled during active disease. Sequenced: peripheral blood. The rearrangement links TRBV2 to TRBJ2-3; perhaps TRBD2 as D (6 bases). CDR3: CASSERLGLSTDTQYF. The DNA for the CDR3 is TGTGCCAGCAGTGAACGTCTGGGACTTAGCACAGATACGCAGTATTTT. Using reference TRBV2 and TRBJ2-3 for the parts outside the CDR3, the full variable domain is EPEVTQTPSHQVTQMGQEVILRCVPISNHLYFYWYRQILGQKVEFLVSFYNNEISEKSEIFDDQFSVERPDGSNFTLKIRSTKLEDSAMYFCASSERLGLSTDTQYFGPGTRLTVL.